Below are 31 T cell receptor beta chains sequenced from a single sample in a study of blood T cell repertoires in COVID-19. Sequencing used immunoSEQ multiplex PCR; TCRdb keeps in-frame clones, though not all of them. The table lists approximately 400,000 clones, around 88% of them singletons. Sequences were obtained from peripheral blood. The receptors originated from a woman aged 50 to 60 with COVID-19, enrolled during active disease.

This rearrangement joins TRBV6-5 to TRBJ2-7, with TRBD2 matching over 8 bases. V lost 2 bases to trimming and J lost 2 bases; unmatched junction nucleotides: 8. The CDR3 is made up of 16 amino acids. Germline CDR1 is MNHEY and CDR2 is SVGAGI. This CDR3 reads CASSYPGRGATYEQYF. The CDR3 coding sequence is TGTGCCAGCAGTTACCCTGGGCGGGGGGCCACCTACGAGCAGTACTTC.

The J gene is TRBJ2-5, the V gene TRBV3-1 (or the pseudogene TRBV3-2); 11 nucleotides agree with TRBD2. The CDR3 spans 17 residues. V trimming: 4 bases; J trimming: 1 base; junction bases outside the gene matches: 8. Germline V gives CDR1 LGHDT, CDR2 YNNKEL (reference sequence). The CDR3 protein is CASSLTSLAGVQETQYF. CDR3 bases: TGTGCCAGCAGCCTGACGTCACTAGCGGGGGTCCAAGAGACCCAGTACTTC.

The chain employs TRBV5-4 and TRBJ2-1, with D possibly TRBD2 on 6 matching bases. This CDR3 comprises 15 residues. Germline values: CDR1 SGHNT, CDR2 YYREEE (reference sequence). Trimming took 2 bases from V and 0 from J, leaving 9 bases between them. The CDR3 DNA sequence: TGTGCCAGCAGCTTCGGGGGATACTCCTACAATGAGCAGTTCTTC. Amino acid sequence: CASSFGGYSYNEQFF.

This chain uses TRBV2 with TRBJ1-2, with unresolved D. The CDR3 covers 13 residues. V was trimmed by 11 bases and J by 8 bases, leaving 21 bases between them. Germline V gene data show CDR1 as SNHLY and CDR2 as FYNNEI. The CDR3, as DNA: TGTGCCGGCGGAGGGATCAAGTCGGGAGGCTACACCTTC. Translating it yields CAGGGIKSGGYTF. Combining the CDR3 with reference TRBV2 and TRBJ1-2 gives the whole variable domain EPEVTQTPSHQVTQMGQEVILRCVPISNHLYFYWYRQILGQKVEFLVSFYNNEISEKSEIFDDQFSVERPDGSNFTLKIRSTKLEDSAMYFCAGGGIKSGGYTFGSGTRLTVV.

The chain carries TRBV11-1 and TRBJ1-6; a weak D match, TRBD1 (6 bases). This CDR3 has 13 residues. CDR1 and CDR2 from the germline V gene are SGHAT and FQDESV (reference sequence). Trimming took 1 base from V and 10 from J, leaving 8 bases between them. CDR3 loop: CASSLGGGSPLHF. CDR3 DNA: TGTGCCAGCAGCTTAGGAGGGGGATCACCCCTCCACTTT.

The chain recombines TRBV9 with TRBJ1-2, with D possibly TRBD1 on 5 matching bases. V was pared by 4 bases and J by 2 bases, with 12 bases between. Per the germline V gene, CDR1 is SGDLS and CDR2 is YYNGEE. The CDR3 consists of 14 residues. CDR3 nucleotides: TGTGCCAGCAGCTTTTCGGACACCAACTATGGCTACACCTTC. This translates into CASSFSDTNYGYTF.

This clone was seen a few times. J is TRBJ2-2 and V is TRBV7-3; 9 nucleotides align to TRBD2. Germline V gene lookup returns CDR1 SGHTA and CDR2 FQGTGA. J gave up 2 bases and V 2 bases, and 9 bases lay outside the gene matches. The CDR3 consists of 18 residues. Here the CDR3 DNA reads TGTGCCAGCAGCTTATACGCACAAGCGGGGGGAAACACCGGGGAGCTGTTTTTT. It codes for CASSLYAQAGGNTGELFF.

The gene calls are TRBV5-1 and TRBJ2-1, with 9 positions matching TRBD2. V gave up 3 bases and J gave up 0 bases; unmatched junction bases: 7. Germline loops: CDR1 SGHRS, CDR2 YFSETQ. This CDR3 comprises 17 residues. The CDR3 is CASSSLAGASSYNEQFF. Written as DNA, the CDR3 is TGCGCCAGCAGCTCCTTAGCGGGGGCCAGCTCCTACAATGAGCAGTTCTTC.

The chain is built from TRBV11-2 and TRBJ2-2; perhaps TRBD2 as D (6 bases). CDR3 length: 14 residues. CDR1 and CDR2 (germline): SGHAT, FQNNGV. Trimming removed 5 bases from V and 4 bases from J, with 11 bases in between. CDR3 DNA sequence: TGTGCCAGCAGCCTAAGGAGGGGCACCGGGGAGCTGTTTTTT. This sequence encodes CASSLRRGTGELFF.

The rearrangement links TRBV15 to TRBJ1-1; D is ambiguous. Trimming took off 0 bases at V and 7 bases at J, with 9 bases between the two ends. This CDR3 contains 13 residues. CDR1 is LNHNV, CDR2 YYDKDF, per germline (reference sequence). Here the CDR3 DNA reads TGTGCCACCAGCAGAGATCGACACCTTGAAGCTTTCTTT. Protein sequence: CATSRDRHLEAFF.

The gene calls are TRBV6-5 and TRBJ1-6, with unresolved D. CDR1 and CDR2 from the germline V gene are MNHEY and SVGAGI. Between the trimmed V and J ends, which lost 6 bases and 0 bases, there was a span of 9 bases. The CDR3 covers 15 residues. CDR3 region: CASSFEGSYNSPLHF. Here the CDR3 DNA reads TGTGCCAGCAGCTTTGAGGGCTCCTATAATTCACCCCTCCACTTT.

The chain carries TRBV12-5 and TRBJ2-1, with D possibly matching TRBD1 (5 bases). The germline V gene encodes CDR1 LGHNT and CDR2 FRNRAP. V lost 7 bases and J lost 0, with 10 bases in between. The CDR3 has 14 amino acids. The DNA for the CDR3 is TGTGCTAGTGAGGGGATTAGCTCCTACAATGAGCAGTTCTTC. Amino acid sequence: CASEGISSYNEQFF.

The rearrangement joins TRBV28 to TRBJ1-2; no clear D. This CDR3 is built from 15 residues. CDR1 MDHEN and CDR2 SYDVKM come from the germline V gene. V shed 6 bases and J shed 1 base, with 15 bases lying between them. Written as DNA, the CDR3 is TGTGCCAGCAGCGCGCACGCTGCGGGTAACTATGGCTACACCTTC. Translating it yields CASSAHAAGNYGYTF.

V is TRBV5-1 and J is TRBJ2-1, with D perhaps TRBD2 (6 bases). Germline values: CDR1 SGHRS, CDR2 YFSETQ. V was clipped by 0 bases and J by 7 bases, with 14 bases between them. CDR3 size: 15 residues. CDR3 DNA sequence: TGCGCCAGCAGCTTGGCCCGTAGCGGTTGGAATGAGCAGTTCTTC. It encodes CASSLARSGWNEQFF.

This rearrangement joins TRBV12-5 to TRBJ2-7; possible D gene TRBD1, 6 bases. Germline loops: CDR1 LGHNT, CDR2 FRNRAP. Trimming took off 6 bases at V and 2 bases at J, with 14 bases between the two ends. The CDR3 loop spans 14 amino acids. The CDR3 DNA sequence: TGTGCTAGTGGCCCTCACAGGGACCCCTACGAGCAGTACTTC. Encoded protein: CASGPHRDPYEQYF.

This chain joins TRBV6-5 and TRBJ2-7; TRBD1 agrees at 7 bases. Per germline, CDR1 MNHEY and CDR2 SVGAGI. The CDR3 has 14 amino acids. After removal of 7 bases from V and 0 bases from J, the junction contained 6 bases not matched to a gene. The CDR3, as DNA: TGTGCCAGCATCGGGACAGCGGTCTCCTACGAGCAGTACTTC. Its protein product is CASIGTAVSYEQYF.

This chain uses TRBV2 with TRBJ2-2; 8 nucleotides agree with TRBD2. Germline CDR1 is SNHLY and CDR2 is FYNNEI. CDR3 length: 15 amino acids. J lost 7 bases, V lost 5 bases, and 9 bases had no gene match. CDR3 amino acids: CASSSLGGGDGELFF. The CDR3 nucleotides are TGTGCCAGCAGTTCCCTCGGGGGGGGAGACGGGGAGCTGTTTTTT.

For the CDR3, the DNA is TGTGCCAGCAGCTTGTTCCCCAGAATCACCGGGGAGCTGTTTTTT. It encodes CASSLFPRITGELFF. The rearrangement uses TRBV11-2 and TRBJ2-2; D unclear. With 3 bases removed from V and 4 bases from J, the gap between germline ends came to 12 bases. The V gene's germline CDR1 is SGHAT and CDR2 FQNNGV. This CDR3 has 15 amino acids.

This chain connects TRBV2 to TRBJ1-2; no definite D call. The CDR3 spans 16 residues. Germline lookup yields CDR1 SNHLY and CDR2 FYNNEI. V lost 7 bases and J 4 bases, leaving 22 bases between the germline ends. The CDR3 protein is CASTLREGGLSYGYTF. Here the CDR3 DNA reads TGTGCCAGCACCTTAAGGGAGGGCGGCCTTTCCTATGGCTACACCTTC. Full variable domain (rest looked up from reference TRBV2 and TRBJ1-2): EPEVTQTPSHQVTQMGQEVILRCVPISNHLYFYWYRQILGQKVEFLVSFYNNEISEKSEIFDDQFSVERPDGSNFTLKIRSTKLEDSAMYFCASTLREGGLSYGYTFGSGTRLTVV.

V usage is TRBV3-1 (or the pseudogene TRBV3-2) and J usage is TRBJ2-3; 13 bases agree with TRBD2. The CDR3 spans 16 residues. The V gene's germline CDR1 is LGHDT and CDR2 YNNKEL (reference sequence). V lost 1 base and J lost 3; bases outside the gene matches: 1. The CDR3 sequence is CASSQAGLAGTDTQYF. The DNA of the CDR3 is TGTGCCAGCAGCCAAGCGGGACTAGCGGGGACAGATACGCAGTATTTT.

This clone appeared once. DNA of the CDR3: TGTGCCAGCAGTTACCGAAGGACAGGGGTACAATTAAGCACAGATACGCAGTATTTT. Amino acids: CASSYRRTGVQLSTDTQYF. The chain uses TRBV6-2 or TRBV6-3 and TRBJ2-3; 9 positions agree with TRBD1. The CDR3 loop spans 19 amino acids. V gave up 2 bases and J gave up 0 bases; unmatched junction bases: 12. Germline CDR1 is MNHEY and CDR2 is SVGEGT.

The genes are TRBV2 and TRBJ1-1; D is unresolved. The V and J ends lost 5 bases and 2 bases respectively, with 15 bases between them. CDR1 and CDR2 from the germline V gene are SNHLY and FYNNEI. The CDR3 contains 15 residues. This CDR3 reads CASSRLAQLNTEAFF. The CDR3 bases are TGTGCCAGCAGTAGACTCGCGCAGCTTAACACTGAAGCTTTCTTT.

The V call is TRBV5-6, the J call TRBJ2-5, with 10 bases fitting TRBD2. The CDR3 covers 17 residues. V lost 0 bases, J lost 1 base, and 6 bases stayed unmatched. Germline CDR1 is SGHDT and CDR2 is YYEEEE. This chain's CDR3 is CASSLVTSGVLQETQYF. CDR3 coding DNA: TGTGCCAGCAGCTTGGTTACTAGCGGGGTCCTCCAAGAGACCCAGTACTTC. The variable domain in full, with the rest retrieved from reference TRBV5-6 and TRBJ2-5, is DAGVTQSPTHLIKTRGQQVTLRCSPKSGHDTVSWYQQALGQGPQFIFQYYEEEERQRGNFPDRFSGHQFPNYSSELNVNALLLGDSALYLCASSLVTSGVLQETQYFGPGTRLLVL.

The rearrangement uses TRBV29-1 and TRBJ2-6, with a tentative D call TRBD1 (6 bases). Germline values: CDR1 SQVTM, CDR2 ANQGSEA. The CDR3 sequence is 17 residues long. The V gene lost 0 bases and the J gene lost 1 base, with 13 bases spanning the gap. CDR3 sequence (DNA): TGCAGCGTTGAAGAGTGGGGGACACCTTCTGGGGCCAACGTCCTGACTTTC. Residues: CSVEEWGTPSGANVLTF.

V gene TRBV24-1 combines with J gene TRBJ1-6; 8 bases are a match to TRBD1. Germline values: CDR1 KGHDR, CDR2 SFDVKD. Trimming cost V 4 bases and J 7 bases; bases outside gene matches: 8. The CDR3 length is 16 residues. The CDR3 loop reads CATSEGTGTGNSPLHF. CDR3 bases: TGTGCCACCAGTGAGGGGACAGGTACGGGGAATTCACCCCTCCACTTT.

The chain couples TRBV6-6 to TRBJ1-1, with D tentatively TRBD1 (5 bases). Germline V gene data show CDR1 as MNHNY and CDR2 as SVGAGI (reference sequence). The CDR3 is 14 residues long. The V and J ends lost 0 bases and 3 bases respectively, with 8 bases between them. CDR3: CASSYSGEDTEAFF. The CDR3 DNA reads as TGTGCCAGCAGTTACTCGGGGGAGGACACTGAAGCTTTCTTT.

The rearrangement joins TRBV19 to TRBJ1-2; a possible D gene is TRBD1 (6 bases). V was cut by 10 bases and J by 2 bases, with 20 bases left in between. Looked up from germline, CDR1 is LNHDA and CDR2 is SQIVND (reference sequence). CDR3 length equals 15 residues. The CDR3: CATYKPGTWNYGYTF. CDR3 coding DNA: TGTGCCACCTACAAACCGGGGACATGGAACTATGGCTACACCTTC.

Only one count was recorded for this clone. The chain recombines TRBV28 with TRBJ2-4, with TRBD1 identical over 11 bases. The CDR3 sequence is 15 residues long. Germline V gene lookup returns CDR1 MDHEN and CDR2 SYDVKM. Trimming at V came to 10 bases and at J to 8 bases, leaving 13 bases not matched to a gene. CDR3: CATGRPGQGEDIQYF. In DNA form, the CDR3 reads TGTGCCACGGGTAGACCGGGACAGGGGGAAGACATTCAGTACTTC.

This chain joins TRBV19 and TRBJ2-7, with TRBD2 matching over 13 bases. The J segment lost 3 bases and the V segment lost 0 bases, leaving 8 bases of the junction unmatched. CDR1 and CDR2 (germline): LNHDA, SQIVND (reference sequence). There are 18 residues in the CDR3. CDR3 residues: CASSIDQIGLAGVYEQYF. The CDR3 coding sequence is TGTGCCAGTAGTATAGATCAGATTGGACTAGCGGGGGTCTACGAGCAGTACTTC.

The rearrangement uses TRBV19 and TRBJ1-2; D gene uncertain. V was shortened by 6 bases and J by 3 bases, with 11 bases between the two germline ends. This CDR3 contains 13 residues. Germline V gene sequence: CDR1 LNHDA, CDR2 SQIVND (reference sequence). The CDR3 spells CASSPGPYYGYTF. As DNA, the CDR3 is TGTGCCAGTAGCCCCGGTCCATACTATGGCTACACCTTC.

V gene TRBV29-1 combines with J gene TRBJ1-2; possibly TRBD1 for D (5 bases). Trimming shortened V by 1 base and J by 4 bases, and 13 bases separated the two germline ends. The CDR3 runs to 14 residues. Germline-derived CDR1 and CDR2 are SQVTM and ANQGSEA. CDR3 coding DNA: TGCAGCGTTGAAGTCATGGGGGGGTCCTATGGCTACACCTTC. Residues: CSVEVMGGSYGYTF.